The 30 T cell receptor beta chains reported below all come from one sample, sequenced in a study of blood T cell repertoires in COVID-19 (dated by TCRdb to 2018 to 2020). Library preparation used the immunoSEQ multiplex PCR assay. TCRdb retrieved this table from immuneACCESS and kept in-frame rearrangements only. Not all clones are present; in checked studies, unresolved V genes account for under half, and no reason is known for the remainder. Across this sample there are about 33,000 clones, with about 90% seen only once. The ten largest clones capture 6.3% of the sample. The sequencing input was peripheral blood. Receptors originate from a human donor in a cohort sampled during active COVID-19.

The gene calls are TRBV5-4 and TRBJ1-2; no reliable D call. From germline, CDR1 is SGHNT and CDR2 YYREEE (reference sequence). The CDR3 has 13 residues. Trimming stripped 1 base from V and 4 bases from J, with 8 bases between. The CDR3 reads CASSLLTVYGYTF. In DNA form, the CDR3 reads TGTGCCAGCAGCTTGTTAACAGTCTATGGCTACACCTTC.

V is TRBV6-5 and J is TRBJ2-1; D possibly corresponds to TRBD1 (5 bases). V shed 5 bases and J shed 8 bases, with 10 bases lying between them. Looked up from germline, CDR1 is MNHEY and CDR2 is SVGAGI. The CDR3 totals 12 residues. The CDR3 DNA reads as TGTGCCAGCAGTCCCTTCAGGGATGAGCAGTTCTTC. The encoded protein is CASSPFRDEQFF.

The gene calls are TRBV24-1 and TRBJ2-5, with D possibly TRBD2 on 6 matching bases. The germline V and J ends were trimmed by 4 bases and 1 base, with 24 bases remaining between them. The CDR3 has 19 amino acids. Germline-derived CDR1 and CDR2 are KGHDR and SFDVKD. The DNA of the CDR3 is TGTGCCACCAGTGACCCACACTATCAAGCGGGTAATATCCAAGAGACCCAGTACTTC. This encodes CATSDPHYQAGNIQETQYF.

The chain uses TRBV20-1 and TRBJ2-3, with D possibly being TRBD1 (6 bases). The CDR3 runs to 16 residues. V was clipped by 3 bases and J by 2 bases, with 18 bases between them. The germline V gene encodes CDR1 DFQATT and CDR2 SNEGSKA (reference sequence). This chain's CDR3 is CSASGILGHLTDTQYF. The DNA of the CDR3 is TGCAGTGCTAGTGGGATTCTGGGACACCTCACAGATACGCAGTATTTT.

For the CDR3, the DNA is TGTGCCAGCAGCGTAGCGGGAGAGGAGACCCAGTACTTC. It encodes CASSVAGEETQYF. The rearrangement joins TRBV9 to TRBJ2-5; D might be TRBD2 (6 bases). Trimming shortened V by 0 bases and J by 5 bases, and 8 bases separated the two germline ends. There are 13 residues in the CDR3. Germline V gene data show CDR1 as SGDLS and CDR2 as YYNGEE.

This clone has only one observation. The genes are TRBV7-6 and TRBJ2-7; 9 bases align to TRBD1. The germline V gene encodes CDR1 SGHVS and CDR2 FNYEAQ. Trimming removed 5 bases from V and 3 bases from J; junction bases left unmatched: 5. The CDR3 is 14 residues long. This CDR3 is CASSPPGQGYEQYF. The CDR3 nucleotides are TGTGCCAGCAGCCCCCCGGGACAGGGCTACGAGCAGTACTTC.

V and J are TRBV11-2 and TRBJ2-1; weak D call: TRBD2 (5 bases). The V gene lost 5 bases and the J gene lost 7 bases, with 15 bases spanning the gap. CDR1 and CDR2 (germline): SGHAT, FQNNGV. This CDR3 contains 14 residues. The chain's CDR3 is CASSLGSGVNEQFF. The DNA of the CDR3 is TGTGCCAGCAGCCTGGGGTCCGGGGTTAATGAGCAGTTCTTC.

This chain connects TRBV10-1 to TRBJ1-4, with 8 bases matching TRBD1. The CDR3 has 14 amino acids. V shed 6 bases, J shed 3 bases, and the junction held 3 bases outside the gene matches. Germline V gene data show CDR1 as WNHNN and CDR2 as SYGVQD (reference sequence). The chain's CDR3 is CASSTGQANEKLFF. CDR3 sequence (DNA): TGCGCCAGCAGCACGGGACAGGCTAATGAAAAACTGTTTTTT.

This clone was observed a single time. The chain links TRBV27 to TRBJ1-1; no clear D gene. The length of the CDR3 is 14 residues. V shed 4 bases and J shed 2 bases, with 11 bases lying between them. Germline assignment: CDR1 MNHEY and CDR2 SMNVEV (reference sequence). CDR3 nucleotides: TGTGCCAGCAGTTCCAGGAACTTAAACACTGAAGCTTTCTTT. This codes for CASSSRNLNTEAFF.

The chain links TRBV29-1 to TRBJ1-2, with D perhaps matching TRBD1 (6 bases). Trimming shortened V by 7 bases and J by 8 bases, and 17 bases separated the two germline ends. Germline V gene sequence: CDR1 SQVTM, CDR2 ANQGSEA. This CDR3 is built from 12 residues. CDR3 loop: CSAGEGDRGYTF. The CDR3 DNA follows: TGCAGCGCCGGAGAGGGGGACCGGGGCTACACCTTC.

The V call is TRBV7-3, the J call TRBJ1-3; D ambiguous. Trimming left V 3 bases short and J 2 bases short, with 11 bases between. The CDR3 consists of 15 residues. Looked up from germline, CDR1 is SGHTA and CDR2 is FQGTGA. The CDR3 reads CASSFDGRPGNTIYF. The CDR3 DNA follows: TGTGCCAGCAGCTTTGATGGGCGACCTGGAAACACCATATATTTT.

The chain couples TRBV2 to TRBJ1-1, with 11 positions matching TRBD1. The CDR3 has 15 residues. The germline CDR1 and CDR2 sequences are SNHLY and FYNNEI. V lost 6 bases and J lost 4; bases outside the gene matches: 7. The CDR3 here is CASRGGGTGGTEAFF. The CDR3 DNA reads as TGTGCCAGCAGGGGTGGCGGGACAGGGGGCACTGAAGCTTTCTTT.

The chain combines TRBV5-6 with TRBJ2-6; possible D gene TRBD1, 5 bases. There are 18 residues in the CDR3. Trimming took off 2 bases at V and 0 bases at J, with 15 bases between the two ends. Per germline, CDR1 SGHDT and CDR2 YYEEEE. Here the CDR3 DNA reads TGTGCCAGCAGCTTTATCGGCAGGGCAGGCTCTGGGGCCAACGTCCTGACTTTC. This gives the protein CASSFIGRAGSGANVLTF.

The chain joins TRBV19 to TRBJ2-7; 9 nucleotides match TRBD2. This CDR3 spans 15 amino acids. Germline V gene lookup returns CDR1 LNHDA and CDR2 SQIVND (reference sequence). The V gene end was trimmed by 9 bases and the J gene end by 3 bases; junction bases not matched to a gene: 12. The CDR3 loop reads CASQGLSSGDYEQYF. The CDR3 bases are TGTGCCAGCCAGGGACTTTCTAGCGGGGACTACGAGCAGTACTTC.

The V and J genes are TRBV23-1 and TRBJ2-4, with 8 bases identical to TRBD1. TRBV23-1 is assigned to the ORF class and has an uncertain function. This CDR3 has 16 amino acids. V shed 4 bases, J shed 4 bases, and the junction held 9 bases outside the gene matches. The CDR3 nucleotides are TGCGCCAGCAGTCGAAGAGGCAGGGGGCAAAAAAACATTCAGTACTTC. As protein: CASSRRGRGQKNIQYF.

This rearrangement joins TRBV19 to TRBJ1-2, with 8 bases aligning to TRBD1. The CDR3 runs 13 residues. The germline CDR1 and CDR2 sequences are LNHDA and SQIVND (reference sequence). V dropped 6 bases and J dropped 8; count of bases not matched to a gene: 8. The CDR3 reads CASSKDRVYGYTF. CDR3 bases: TGTGCCAGTAGCAAGGACAGGGTTTACGGCTACACCTTC.

The chain employs TRBV4-3 and TRBJ2-3, with TRBD2 identical over 11 bases. The V and J ends lost 1 base and 9 bases, in that order; junction bases with no gene match: 6. The CDR3 has 15 residues. Germline V gene data show CDR1 as LGHNA and CDR2 as YSLEER. The CDR3 nucleotides are TGCGCCAGCAGCCAAGCTGCTAGCGGGAGGCAAACGCAGTATTTT. It is translated as CASSQAASGRQTQYF.

This sequence joins TRBV19 and TRBJ1-1; possible D gene TRBD1, 5 bases. Germline CDR1 is LNHDA and CDR2 is SQIVND (reference sequence). The CDR3 runs 13 residues. V was shortened by 5 bases and J by 4 bases, with 11 bases between the two germline ends. The CDR3 loop is CASSWGEVTEAFF. CDR3 nucleotide sequence: TGTGCCAGTAGTTGGGGGGAGGTCACTGAAGCTTTCTTT.

The rearrangement joins TRBV6-1 to TRBJ1-1; possible D gene TRBD1, 6 bases. The CDR3 extends over 14 amino acids. Trimming took 2 bases from V and 3 from J, leaving 10 bases between them. Germline CDR1 reads MNHNS; CDR2 reads SASEGT. CDR3 loop: CASSELQGHTEAFF. The CDR3 nucleotides are TGTGCCAGCAGTGAACTACAGGGACACACTGAAGCTTTCTTT.

This clone was seen a handful of times. V is TRBV7-7 and J is TRBJ2-2, with 11 bases aligning to TRBD1. The CDR3 has 17 amino acids. Germline V gives CDR1 SSHAT, CDR2 FNYEAQ (reference sequence). V was pared by 2 bases and J by 7 bases, with 9 bases of the junction left unmatched. The DNA of the CDR3 is TGTGCCAGCAGCTTAACCAGGACAGGGGGCGCCGGCGGGGAGCTGTTTTTT. This encodes CASSLTRTGGAGGELFF.

The chain uses TRBV11-2 and TRBJ2-1; 15 bases agree with TRBD2. V shed 2 bases, J shed 7 bases, and the junction held 6 bases outside the gene matches. In germline, CDR1 is SGHAT, CDR2 FQNNGV. This CDR3 contains 17 residues. The CDR3 region has the DNA TGTGCCAGCAGCTTACGCCTTGGGACTAGCGGGAGGAATGAGCAGTTCTTC. Protein sequence: CASSLRLGTSGRNEQFF.

The CDR3 here is CASSLWTPQETQYF. CDR3 sequence (DNA): TGTGCCAGCAGCTTGTGGACACCTCAAGAGACCCAGTACTTC. This chain uses TRBV5-8 with TRBJ2-5; tentative D call: TRBD1 (5 bases). Per the germline V gene, CDR1 is SGHTS and CDR2 is YDEGEE. This CDR3 spans 14 amino acids. Trimming removed 1 base from V and 2 bases from J, with 9 bases in between.

The chain recombines TRBV3-1 (or the pseudogene TRBV3-2) with TRBJ2-2; TRBD2 aligns across 16 bases. CDR1 and CDR2 from the germline V gene are LGHDT and YNNKEL (reference sequence). This CDR3 is built from 19 residues. V lost 3 bases to trimming and J lost 4 bases; unmatched junction nucleotides: 8. The chain's CDR3 is CASSHPGLAGGLGTGELFF. CDR3 bases: TGTGCCAGCAGCCACCCGGGACTAGCGGGAGGGCTTGGCACCGGGGAGCTGTTTTTT.

The chain carries TRBV5-1 and TRBJ2-2; 8 nucleotides line up with TRBD1. Germline trimming cut 2 bases from V and 6 bases from J; bases unmatched to any gene: 6. CDR3 length: 15 residues. Germline CDR1 and CDR2: SGHRS and YFSETQ. Here the CDR3 DNA reads TGCGCCAGCAGCTTCAGGGGGCGATCCGCCGGGGAGCTGTTTTTT. This sequence encodes CASSFRGRSAGELFF.

This chain connects TRBV10-2 to TRBJ1-5; TRBD1 agrees at 7 bases. From germline, CDR1 is WSHSY and CDR2 SAAADI. After removal of 6 bases from V and 9 bases from J, the junction contained 8 bases not matched to a gene. The CDR3 spans 13 residues. CDR3 sequence (DNA): TGCGCCAGCAGCCTCGACAGGGTTTGGCCCCAGCATTTT. Protein: CASSLDRVWPQHF.

The CDR3 is CSASPSGLSNQPQHF. For the CDR3, the DNA is TGCAGTGCTAGTCCCTCCGGACTTAGCAATCAGCCCCAGCATTTT. The rearrangement joins TRBV20-1 to TRBJ1-5; D is uncertain. V shed 3 bases and J shed 0 bases, with 12 bases lying between them. Germline values: CDR1 DFQATT, CDR2 SNEGSKA (reference sequence). This CDR3 spans 15 amino acids.

This chain connects TRBV5-1 to TRBJ2-1, with TRBD2 matching 7 bases. The CDR3 is 13 amino acids. Trimming cost V 5 bases and J 7 bases; bases outside gene matches: 6. The germline V gene has CDR1 SGHRS and CDR2 YFSETQ. CDR3 bases: TGCGCCAGCAGTCATACTAGCGTAAATGAGCAGTTCTTC. Protein product: CASSHTSVNEQFF.

CDR3 in amino acids: CASSSLLGTSSYNSPLHF. For the CDR3, the DNA is TGCGCCAGCAGCTCGCTACTCGGGACAAGCTCCTATAATTCACCCCTCCACTTT. The chain joins TRBV4-1 to TRBJ1-6, with a weak D call TRBD1 (6 bases). Germline lookup yields CDR1 MGHRA and CDR2 YSYEKL. Deletions cut 5 bases from V and 0 bases from J, with 17 bases between. The CDR3 runs 18 residues.

This clone was detected only once. This chain connects TRBV5-1 to TRBJ1-1; 8 bases fit TRBD1. CDR3 length: 13 residues. The germline V gene encodes CDR1 SGHRS and CDR2 YFSETQ. Trimming removed 4 bases from V and 6 bases from J; junction bases left unmatched: 5. The CDR3 coding sequence is TGCGCCAGCAGCAGTGGACAGGGACCTGAAGCTTTCTTT. Translating it yields CASSSGQGPEAFF. Complete variable domain (other parts from reference TRBV5-1 and TRBJ1-1): KAGVTQTPRYLIKTRGQQVTLSCSPISGHRSVSWYQQTPGQGLQFLFEYFSETQRNKGNFPGRFSGRQFSNSRSEMNVSTLELGDSALYLCASSSGQGPEAFFGQGTRLTVV.

V is TRBV6-5 and J is TRBJ2-7; D perhaps matches TRBD1 (6 bases). Germline-derived CDR1 and CDR2 are MNHEY and SVGAGI. The CDR3 extends over 11 amino acids. V was cut by 6 bases and J by 3 bases, with 6 bases left in between. For the CDR3, the DNA is TGTGCCAGCAGCAGGGGCTACGAGCAGTACTTC. It yields the protein CASSRGYEQYF.